Listed below are T cell receptor beta chains from one sample, sequenced in a study of breast tumors, draining lymph nodes, adjacent tissues. TCRdb passed the multiplex PCR reads through MiXCR, listing each CDR3 protein once. The data hold 290,000 or so distinct CDR3 sequences, with about 33% observed a single time. Sequencing input: axillary lymph node tissue. These receptor sequences come from a female donor with breast cancer. Some clones in this sample may be carry-over from other donors' samples. Each CDR3 is given with its conserved first and last residue. The order of the fields is clone size, J gene, V gene, D gene, CDR3 DNA, CDR3 protein. D genes are given only for firm matches. A clone size is listed for some rows: how often the clone was seen (once, few, many), or a class if it is expanded.

>few|TRBJ2-2|TRBV30|.
TGTGCCTGGAGGACGGACAGCCAGGCCGGGGAGCTGTTTTTT
CAWRTDSQAGELFF
>many|TRBJ2-5|TRBV24-1|TRBD2
TGTGCCACCAGTGATCGGACTAGCGGAGCCCAAGAGACCCAGTACTTC
CATSDRTSGAQETQYF
>many|TRBJ2-1|TRBV20-1|TRBD2
TGCAGTGCTCAACTAGCGGAGGCCTACAATGAGCAGTTCTTC
CSAQLAEAYNEQFF
>few|TRBJ2-3|TRBV27|.
TGTGCCAGCAGTTCTCCGAAGGCCACAGATACGCAGTATTTT
CASSSPKATDTQYF
>many|TRBJ2-3|TRBV2|TRBD2
TGTGCCAGCAGGTCGGGACTAGCCTCAGATACGCAGTATTTT
CASRSGLASDTQYF
>many|TRBJ1-5|TRBV19|.
TGTGCCAGTAGTATGCGGGATAGCAATCAGCCCCAGCATTTT
CASSMRDSNQPQHF
>many|TRBJ2-7|TRBV7-9|TRBD1
TGTGCCAGCAGCTTCCCACAGGGGACAGGGGCTTTCGAGCAGTACTTC
CASSFPQGTGAFEQYF
>.|TRBJ2-4|TRBV5-6|.
TGTGCCAGCAGCCTTGAACTTAGCGGAAGCAAAAACATTCAGTACTTC
CASSLELSGSKNIQYF
>.|TRBJ2-6|TRBV11-3|TRBD2
TGTGCCAGCAGCAGCGAGGGACTAGCGGGAGCGAACGTCCTGACTTTC
CASSSEGLAGANVLTF
>many|TRBJ1-6|TRBV12-3/TRBV12-4|.
TGTGCCAGCAGTTTTGGGGGCAGGAATCCACCCCTCCACTTT
CASSFGGRNPPLHF
>many|TRBJ2-7|TRBV4-1|.
TGCGCCAGCAGCCAAAGGACGGTCGGACAGTACGAGCAGTACTTC
CASSQRTVGQYEQYF
>many|TRBJ2-2|TRBV20-1|.
TGCAGTGCTAGTTCCTATACCGGGGAGCTGTTTTTT
CSASSYTGELFF
>.|TRBJ2-1|TRBV7-9|TRBD1
TGTGCCAGCAGCGTCTTAACCGGGACAGGGGCTAGGAATCAGCGGTTCTTC
CASSVLTGTGARNQRFF
>few|TRBJ2-5|TRBV20-1|TRBD2
TGCAGTGCTACCCCGGGACTAGCGGGAGCGCCGTTGGAGACCCAGTACTTC
CSATPGLAGAPLETQYF
>.|TRBJ1-2|TRBV10-3|.
TGTGCCATCAGTCCCCCTGTGGGGGGCTACACCTTC
CAISPPVGGYTF
>many|TRBJ2-1|TRBV12-3/TRBV12-4|TRBD2
TGTGCCAGCAGTTTAGCGGGAGGGCCGGGTAATGAGCAGTTCTTC
CASSLAGGPGNEQFF